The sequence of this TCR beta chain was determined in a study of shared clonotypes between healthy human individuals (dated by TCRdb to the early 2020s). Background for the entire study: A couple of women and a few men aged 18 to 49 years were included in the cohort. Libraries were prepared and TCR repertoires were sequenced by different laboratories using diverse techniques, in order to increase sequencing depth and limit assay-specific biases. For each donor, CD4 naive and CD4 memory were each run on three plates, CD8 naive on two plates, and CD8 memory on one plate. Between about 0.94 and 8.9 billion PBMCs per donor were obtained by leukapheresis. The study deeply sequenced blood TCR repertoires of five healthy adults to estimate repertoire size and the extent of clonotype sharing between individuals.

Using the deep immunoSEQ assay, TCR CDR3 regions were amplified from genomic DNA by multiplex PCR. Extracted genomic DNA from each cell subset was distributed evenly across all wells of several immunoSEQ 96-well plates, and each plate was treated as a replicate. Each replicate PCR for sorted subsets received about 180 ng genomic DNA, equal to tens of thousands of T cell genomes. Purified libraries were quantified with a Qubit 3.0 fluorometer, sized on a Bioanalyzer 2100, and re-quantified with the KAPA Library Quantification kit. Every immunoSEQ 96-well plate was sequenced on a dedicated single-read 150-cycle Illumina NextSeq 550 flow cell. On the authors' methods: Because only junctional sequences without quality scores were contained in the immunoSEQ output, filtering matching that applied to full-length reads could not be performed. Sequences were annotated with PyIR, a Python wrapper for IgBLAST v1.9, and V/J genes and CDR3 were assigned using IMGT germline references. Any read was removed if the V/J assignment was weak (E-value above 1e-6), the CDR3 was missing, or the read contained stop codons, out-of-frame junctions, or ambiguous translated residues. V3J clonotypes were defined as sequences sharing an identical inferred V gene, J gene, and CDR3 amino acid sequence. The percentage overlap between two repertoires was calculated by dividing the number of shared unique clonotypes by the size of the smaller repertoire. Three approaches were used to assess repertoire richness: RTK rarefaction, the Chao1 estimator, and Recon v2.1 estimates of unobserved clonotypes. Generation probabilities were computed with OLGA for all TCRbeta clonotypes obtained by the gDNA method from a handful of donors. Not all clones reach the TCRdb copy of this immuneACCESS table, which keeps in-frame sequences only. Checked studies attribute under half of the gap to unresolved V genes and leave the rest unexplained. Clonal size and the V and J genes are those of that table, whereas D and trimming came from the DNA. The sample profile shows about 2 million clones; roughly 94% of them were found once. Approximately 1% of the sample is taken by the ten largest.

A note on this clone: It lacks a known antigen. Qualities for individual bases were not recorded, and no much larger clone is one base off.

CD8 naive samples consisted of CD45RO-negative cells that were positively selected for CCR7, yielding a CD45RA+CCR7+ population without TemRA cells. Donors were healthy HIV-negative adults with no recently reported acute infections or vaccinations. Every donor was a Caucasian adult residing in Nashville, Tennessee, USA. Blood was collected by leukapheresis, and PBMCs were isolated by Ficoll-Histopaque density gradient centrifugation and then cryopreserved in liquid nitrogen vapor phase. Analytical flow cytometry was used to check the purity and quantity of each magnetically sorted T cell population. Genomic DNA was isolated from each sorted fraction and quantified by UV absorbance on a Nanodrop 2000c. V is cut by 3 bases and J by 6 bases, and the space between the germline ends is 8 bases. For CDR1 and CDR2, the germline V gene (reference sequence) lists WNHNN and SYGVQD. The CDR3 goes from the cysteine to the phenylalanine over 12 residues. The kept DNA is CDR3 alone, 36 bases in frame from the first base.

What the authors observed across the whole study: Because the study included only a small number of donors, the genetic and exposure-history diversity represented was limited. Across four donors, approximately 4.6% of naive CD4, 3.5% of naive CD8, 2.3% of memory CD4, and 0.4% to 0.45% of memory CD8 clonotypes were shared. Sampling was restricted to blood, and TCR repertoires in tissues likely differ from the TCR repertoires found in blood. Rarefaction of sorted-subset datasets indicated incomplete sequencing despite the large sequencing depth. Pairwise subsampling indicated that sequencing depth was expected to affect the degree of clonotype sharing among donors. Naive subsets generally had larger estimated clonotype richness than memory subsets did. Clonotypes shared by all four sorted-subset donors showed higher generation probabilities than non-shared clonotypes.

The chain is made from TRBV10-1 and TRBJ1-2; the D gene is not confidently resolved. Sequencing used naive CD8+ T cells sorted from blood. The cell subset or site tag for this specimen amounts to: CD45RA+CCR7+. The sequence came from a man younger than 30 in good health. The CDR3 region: CASSDDGDGYTF. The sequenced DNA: TGCGCCAGCAGTGATGACGGTGATGGCTACACCTTC.